Sequencing of this T cell receptor (beta chain) was carried out in a study of T cell repertoires in cytomegalovirus infection. Overall study context: From public TCR beta signatures came an indication of both CMV infection and matching HLA type.

Study-wide results and caveats: HLA-C-restricted CMV-specific TCR beta clonotypes were dominant in the ex vivo response.

A word on this clonotype: Its antigen is unknown. A clone one base away is much larger, so this may be a read error.

V lost 8 bases to trimming and J lost 3 bases; unmatched junction nucleotides: 8. The CDR3 is 14 residues long. CDR1 and CDR2 from the germline V gene are SGHTA and FQGNSA. TCRdb passed the reads through MiXCR, listing each CDR3 protein once. The table lists about 47,000 distinct CDR3 sequences, 15% to 25% of them singletons. Material: CD8+ T cells from cultured PBMCs, obtained from culture after CMV antigen stimulation. The gene calls are TRBV7-2 and TRBJ2-7; 9 bases fit TRBD2. The clonotype originates from a human donor in good health (CMV status not recorded). Some clones in this sample may be carry-over from other donors' samples. This CDR3 is CTSQSSGGGYEQYF. The CDR3, as DNA: TGTACCAGCCAAAGTAGCGGGGGCGGCTACGAGCAGTACTTC.